This section outlines one T cell receptor beta chain sequence together with its context. The data are from a study of blood T cell repertoires in COVID-19. Turning to the study itself: The United States, Italy and Spain were the sources of the acute and convalescent COVID-19 samples.

This CDR3 spans 15 amino acids. Losses at the gene ends were 3 bases for V and 3 bases for J; bases not matched to a gene: 7. The V gene's germline CDR1 is SGHRS and CDR2 YFSETQ. Methods used by the authors: Amplifying reference gene primers gave estimates of nucleated cell counts. Assay: immunoSEQ multiplex PCR; the TCRdb copy retains only in-frame clones and omits some. V and J calls and clone size are those listed in that table; D and trimming were worked out from the DNA. The sample yields 200,000 to 300,000 clones, about 83% seen once. The receptor was isolated from a human donor in a cohort sampled during active COVID-19. What was sequenced was peripheral blood. The chain joins TRBV5-1 to TRBJ2-3; TRBD1 agrees at 7 bases. CDR3 DNA: TGCGCCAGCAGCTACAGACAGGGTGAGACAGATACGCAGTATTTT. Its translation is CASSYRQGETDTQYF.